These 28 T cell receptor beta chains share one sample of origin, sequenced in a study of monozygotic twins with inflammatory bowel disease (dated by TCRdb to the late 2010s). Library method: 5' RACE. Sequencing relied on an Illumina HiSeq 2500. Reads reprocessed by TCRdb are summarized as one entry per CDR3 protein sequence, and DNA is absent. This sample's table contains fewer than 200,000 distinct CDR3 sequences. The ten largest clones add up to 2% to 2.5% of the sample. Sequences were obtained from blood. These receptors were taken from a human donor with ulcerative colitis or Crohn's disease, or a healthy co-twin of an affected twin (not recorded which).

The chain recombines TRBV12-3 or TRBV12-4 with TRBJ1-5. The CDR3 is made up of 15 amino acids. The CDR3 protein is CASSLSGRGNQPQHF.

The chain employs TRBV5-1 and TRBJ2-2; lacking DNA, the TRBD2 call made by TCRdb goes unchecked. Germline loops: CDR1 SGHRS, CDR2 YFSETQ. The CDR3 is 15 residues long. The CDR3 sequence: CASAAGGASTGELFF.

The V and J genes are TRBV5-1 and TRBJ2-3; lacking DNA, the TRBD2 call made by TCRdb goes unchecked. Germline assignment: CDR1 SGHRS and CDR2 YFSETQ. The CDR3 totals 16 residues. The CDR3 region is CASSLVLAVNTDTQYF.

The chain combines TRBV7-2 with TRBJ2-7; TCRdb calls TRBD1, which cannot be checked without DNA. The CDR3 sequence is 16 residues long. The V gene's germline CDR1 is SGHTA and CDR2 FQGNSA. Here the CDR3 reads CASSPGGATGTYEQYF.

The chain couples TRBV5-1 to TRBJ1-1; no DNA is available, so the TRBD1 call from TCRdb remains unchecked. This CDR3 contains 14 residues. Germline values: CDR1 SGHRS, CDR2 YFSETQ. CDR3 in amino acids: CASSPGSYDTEAFF.

V gene TRBV6-4 combines with J gene TRBJ2-1; no DNA is available, so the TRBD2 call from TCRdb remains unchecked. The CDR3 has 16 residues. Germline loops: CDR1 MRHNA, CDR2 SNTAGT. CDR3 in amino acids: CASSDSASGGHNEQFF.

The J gene is TRBJ2-7, the V gene TRBV20-1; the D gene TCRdb calls, TRBD2, cannot be checked with no DNA. The CDR3 spans 13 residues. Germline loops: CDR1 DFQATT, CDR2 SNEGSKA (reference sequence). CDR3 protein: CSASSGAYYEQYF.

The chain joins TRBV7-2 to TRBJ2-6. In germline, CDR1 is SGHTA, CDR2 FQGNSA. CDR3 length equals 18 residues. CDR3 sequence: CASSLAFLGSSGANVLTF. Filled out from reference TRBV7-2 and TRBJ2-6, the complete variable domain reads GAGVSQSPSNKVTEKGKDVELRCDPISGHTALYWYRQSLGQGLEFLIYFQGNSAPDKSGLPSDRFSAERTGGSVSTLTIQRTQQEDSAVYLCASSLAFLGSSGANVLTFGAGSRLTVL.

The V gene is TRBV7-3, the J gene TRBJ2-2; TCRdb picks TRBD2, but there is no DNA to check that call. The CDR3 is made up of 15 amino acids. In germline, CDR1 is SGHTA, CDR2 FQGTGA. The CDR3 sequence is CASSLLAGVAGELFF.

The J gene is TRBJ2-1, the V gene TRBV28. Germline V gives CDR1 MDHEN, CDR2 SYDVKM. The CDR3 has 13 residues. CDR3 amino acids: CASSLWASSEQFF.

The chain couples TRBV20-1 to TRBJ2-3; TCRdb's D call of TRBD1 is untestable without DNA. Germline V gene lookup returns CDR1 DFQATT and CDR2 SNEGSKA (reference sequence). The CDR3 extends over 18 amino acids. The CDR3 here is CSASAPVGSQGIPDTQYF.

The V and J genes are TRBV3-1 and TRBJ2-5; without DNA, the TCRdb call of TRBD2 cannot be checked. This CDR3 is 16 amino acids long. Germline CDR1 and CDR2: LGHDT and YNNKEL (reference sequence). CDR3 region: CASSQDLAGVGETQYF.

The V gene is TRBV20-1, the J gene TRBJ2-3. This CDR3 spans 14 amino acids. Germline V lookup: CDR1 DFQATT, CDR2 SNEGSKA (reference sequence). The CDR3 sequence: CSARDIPSTDTQYF.

The rearrangement uses TRBV3-1 and TRBJ2-1; TCRdb proposes TRBD2, but this gene call is untestable without DNA. CDR3 length: 18 residues. Germline CDR1 reads LGHDT; CDR2 reads YNNKEL (reference sequence). The CDR3 region is CASSPKAGGVAPYNEQFF.

The genes are TRBV27 and TRBJ2-2; TCRdb proposes TRBD2, but this gene call is untestable without DNA. CDR1 and CDR2 (germline): MNHEY, SMNVEV (reference sequence). CDR3 length: 15 residues. Here the CDR3 reads CASSIGTSGRGELFF.

This sequence joins TRBV20-1 and TRBJ2-1. Germline assignment: CDR1 DFQATT and CDR2 SNEGSKA (reference sequence). The length of the CDR3 is 14 residues. Here the CDR3 reads CSARSRSSYNEQFF.

The chain has TRBV20-1 and TRBJ1-3. Germline loops: CDR1 DFQATT, CDR2 SNEGSKA (reference sequence). This CDR3 contains 12 residues. CDR3 region: CSAEYSGNTIYF.

CDR3 sequence reads: CASSYGVGLSKLYEQYF. The chain has TRBV6-5 and TRBJ2-7. Germline V CDR1 and CDR2: MNHEY, SVGAGI. This CDR3 has 17 amino acids.

This chain joins TRBV5-1 and TRBJ2-3; no DNA is available, so the TRBD1 call from TCRdb remains unchecked. Germline V gene data show CDR1 as SGHRS and CDR2 as YFSETQ. The CDR3 has 15 amino acids. CDR3 amino acids: CASSPGGQDTDTQYF.

This chain joins TRBV7-9 and TRBJ1-2; lacking DNA, the TRBD1 call made by TCRdb goes unchecked. This CDR3 region has 15 residues. Germline V gives CDR1 SEHNR, CDR2 FQNEAQ (reference sequence). The CDR3 here is CASSSPIQQGYGYTF.

This chain uses TRBV20-1 with TRBJ2-4; TCRdb's D call, TRBD1, is unchecked because there is no DNA. The CDR3 is 16 amino acids. Per germline, CDR1 DFQATT and CDR2 SNEGSKA (reference sequence). CDR3 residues: CSARIGGGAAKNIQYF.

This rearrangement joins TRBV10-3 to TRBJ1-6; lacking DNA, the TRBD1 call made by TCRdb goes unchecked. This CDR3 comprises 17 residues. Germline values: CDR1 ENHRY, CDR2 SYGVKD. CDR3 amino acids: CAISRDRESATNSPLHF.

V gene TRBV5-1 combines with J gene TRBJ2-1; TCRdb's D gene call, TRBD2, goes unchecked for lack of DNA. CDR3 length equals 16 residues. Germline V gene lookup returns CDR1 SGHRS and CDR2 YFSETQ. CDR3 protein: CASSENSGSSYNEQFF.

The genes are TRBV11-2 and TRBJ2-3; the TRBD1 assignment by TCRdb is unverifiable without DNA. The CDR3 runs to 15 residues. CDR1 and CDR2 from the germline V gene are SGHAT and FQNNGV. CDR3 region: CASSPTSAPRDTQYF.

The rearrangement links TRBV6-2 or TRBV6-3 to TRBJ2-5; the TCRdb call, TRBD1, lacks DNA for checking. Per the germline V gene, CDR1 is MNHEY and CDR2 is SVGEGT. This CDR3 comprises 15 residues. CDR3: CASRDWTGGRETQYF.

This chain connects TRBV7-9 to TRBJ2-1; TCRdb outputs TRBD2, but without DNA this stays unchecked. The germline V gene has CDR1 SEHNR and CDR2 FQNEAQ (reference sequence). The CDR3 totals 15 residues. CDR3 region: CASSPQGLAGDEQFF.

This chain joins TRBV11-1 and TRBJ1-3; TCRdb lists TRBD1, though no DNA is available to test this call. The CDR3 spans 18 residues. The germline V gene has CDR1 SGHAT and CDR2 FQDESV (reference sequence). The CDR3 spells CASSFGQGKGIGGNTIYF.

The genes are TRBV28 and TRBJ1-5; TCRdb lists TRBD1, though no DNA is available to test this call. Per the germline V gene, CDR1 is MDHEN and CDR2 is SYDVKM. This CDR3 contains 15 residues. CDR3 amino acids: CASSFLPTGNQPQHF.